These 10 T cell receptor beta chains were all obtained from the same sample, sequenced in a study of regulatory T cells in long-lasting Graves disease. Researchers made TCR beta libraries by using iRepertoire HTBI primers and running Arm-PCR on CDR3 regions. One entry per CDR3 protein, called by TCRdb with MiXCR from the multiplex PCR reads. The data show some 330,000 distinct CDR3 sequences, approximately 23% seen once. Regarding time point: persistent/refractory GD, antithyroid drugs over 5 years with positive TRAb. PBMC RNA was the source of the TCR library. The sample in question was peripheral blood mononuclear cells (PBMCs), obtained when the disease was refractory, from a patient treated with antithyroid drugs. These receptors were obtained from a woman aged 40 to 55 with Graves disease.

The chain links TRBV20-1 to TRBJ2-7; D gene uncertain. Trimming shortened V by 0 bases and J by 0 bases, and 9 bases separated the two germline ends. The CDR3 is 14 amino acids. Germline CDR1 DFQATT, CDR2 SNEGSKA (reference sequence). The CDR3 spells CSARDLGTSYEQYF. CDR3 nucleotides: TGCAGTGCTAGAGATCTTGGCACCTCCTACGAGCAGTACTTC.

In DNA form, the CDR3 reads TGCAGTGCTGTGCATAAGGGGACAGGGAATAACGAGCAGTACTTC. Its protein is CSAVHKGTGNNEQYF. V usage is TRBV20-1 and J usage is TRBJ2-7; TRBD1 matches at 9 bases. The V gene's germline CDR1 is DFQATT and CDR2 SNEGSKA (reference sequence). The CDR3 spans 15 residues. V was clipped by 5 bases and J by 5 bases; unmatched bases: 13.

This clonotype was picked up a small number of times. The gene calls are TRBV15 and TRBJ2-2, with D tentatively TRBD2 (5 bases). Germline V lookup: CDR1 LNHNV, CDR2 YYDKDF (reference sequence). V lost 4 bases and J 0 bases, leaving 21 bases between the germline ends. The CDR3 is 19 amino acids. DNA for the CDR3: TGTGCCACCAGCAAAGGTCGGGGTTCGATCCTCGCGAACACCGGGGAGCTGTTTTTT. It codes for CATSKGRGSILANTGELFF. Looking up the rest from reference TRBV15 and TRBJ2-2 gives the full variable domain: DAMVIQNPRYQVTQFGKPVTLSCSQTLNHNVMYWYQQKSSQAPKLLFHYYDKDFNNEADTPDNFQSRRPNTSFCFLDIRSPGLGDTAMYLCATSKGRGSILANTGELFFGEGSRLTVL.

About this clonotype: This may arise from a read error, as a much more abundant clone is one base away. The conserved closing phenylalanine or tryptophan is absent in this CDR3, likely reflecting a read error. The genes are TRBV6-1 and TRBJ1-2; D might be TRBD1 (6 bases). Germline loops: CDR1 MNHNS, CDR2 SASEGT. The CDR3 runs 14 residues. V lost 6 bases and J lost 6, with 17 bases in between. CDR3 sequence reads: CASSLGRDTDGYTC. The CDR3 DNA reads as TGTGCCAGCAGCTTAGGACGGGACACGGATGGCTACACCTGC.

The sample holds many counts of this clonotype. V gene TRBV11-2 combines with J gene TRBJ2-4; 7 bases agree with TRBD1. The CDR3 is 15 residues long. V was pared by 5 bases and J by 0 bases, with 4 bases of the junction left unmatched. Germline V gene sequence: CDR1 SGHAT, CDR2 FQNNGV. CDR3: CASSGDRVAKNIQYF. The DNA of the CDR3 is TGTGCCAGCAGCGGCGACAGGGTAGCCAAAAACATTCAGTACTTC.

This clonotype appeared a few times. This is likely a read error, given that the CDR3 carries no conserved phenylalanine or tryptophan at its end. Because the CDR3's place on the DNA is in doubt, the DNA is left out and the CDR3 is given as listed by TCRdb. V is TRBV2 and J is TRBJ2-7. CDR1 and CDR2 (germline): SNHLY, FYNNEI. Counting both end residues, the CDR3 totals 8 amino acids. The CDR3 is CASSEPTQ.

There are a few counts of this clonotype. One junction end does not reproduce the germline sequence, and a read error may be involved. The V gene is TRBV4-1, the J gene TRBJ1-1, with a possible D match to TRBD1 (5 bases). CDR3 length: 12 amino acids. Germline CDR1 is MGHRA and CDR2 is YSYEKL. CDR3 sequence (DNA): TGTGCCAGCAGCCGTCGGGGGACTGAAGCTTTCTTT. It encodes CASSRRGTEAFF.

The sample holds many counts of this clonotype. V gene TRBV20-1 combines with J gene TRBJ2-7, with D unclear. Germline V CDR1 and CDR2: DFQATT, SNEGSKA (reference sequence). The CDR3 contains 13 residues. Trimming removed 2 bases at V and 9 bases at J, with 17 bases between. The CDR3 nucleotides read TGCAGTGCTAGAATCTCGGTAGTCACGGGGCAGTACTTC. Translation: CSARISVVTGQYF.

This chain connects TRBV10-3 to TRBJ1-3; 8 bases line up with TRBD1. Per the germline V gene, CDR1 is ENHRY and CDR2 is SYGVKD. The CDR3 is 18 residues long. Trimming removed 3 bases from V and 2 bases from J; junction bases left unmatched: 12. In DNA form, the CDR3 reads TGTGCCATCAGTGAATCAACCCAGGGGGCCGGCGCTGGAAACACCATATATTTT. Protein product: CAISESTQGAGAGNTIYF.

In this sample, this clonotype turned up many times. This chain links TRBV28 with TRBJ2-7, with D possibly matching TRBD1 (6 bases). This CDR3 comprises 14 residues. The germline CDR1 and CDR2 sequences are MDHEN and SYDVKM. Deletions cut 6 bases from V and 0 bases from J, with 12 bases between. The CDR3 sequence: CASRNQGISYEQYF. CDR3 coding DNA: TGTGCCAGCAGGAATCAGGGGATCTCCTACGAGCAGTACTTC.